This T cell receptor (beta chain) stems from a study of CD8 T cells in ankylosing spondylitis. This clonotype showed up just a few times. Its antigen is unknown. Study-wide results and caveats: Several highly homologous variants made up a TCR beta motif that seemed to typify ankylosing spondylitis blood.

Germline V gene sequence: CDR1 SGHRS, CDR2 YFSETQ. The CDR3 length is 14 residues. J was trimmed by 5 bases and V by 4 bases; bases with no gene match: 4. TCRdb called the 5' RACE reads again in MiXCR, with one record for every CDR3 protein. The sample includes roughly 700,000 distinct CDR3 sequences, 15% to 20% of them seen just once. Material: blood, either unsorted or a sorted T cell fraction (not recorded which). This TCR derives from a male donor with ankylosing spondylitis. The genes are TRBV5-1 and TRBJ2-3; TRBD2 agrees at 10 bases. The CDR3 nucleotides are TGCGCCAGCAGCAGCGGGGGGGCGGGAGATACGCAGTATTTT. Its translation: CASSSGGAGDTQYF.